This T cell receptor (beta chain) was captured by sequencing in a study of T cell repertoires in cytomegalovirus infection. Whole-study findings and limits: Summed public TCR beta family frequency identified CMV carriers bearing the relevant HLA.

TCRdb called the reads again in MiXCR, with one record for every CDR3 protein. This table holds about 260,000 distinct CDR3 sequences, around 15% found once. V lost 5 bases and J lost 4, with 14 bases in between. The germline V gene has CDR1 SNHLY and CDR2 FYNNEI. CDR3 length: 14 amino acids. This clonotype was observed many times. Its specificity is unknown. Sequencing used PBMCs. The V gene is TRBV2, the J gene TRBJ1-2; the D gene is possibly TRBD1 (6 bases). The TCR sequence derives from a human donor in good health (CMV status not recorded). Some clones in this sample may be carry-over from other donors' samples. The CDR3 loop is CASSWTDSSYGYTF. CDR3 coding DNA: TGTGCCAGCAGTTGGACAGATTCGTCCTATGGCTACACCTTC.